Below, 3 T cell receptor beta chains from the same sample are listed, as sequenced in a study of blood T cell repertoires in COVID-19. TCRdb keeps only in-frame clones here, not all; method: immunoSEQ multiplex PCR. Of some 65,000 clones in the sample, 80% to 90% were seen once. Sample: peripheral blood. The receptors come from a woman of 80 years or more with active COVID-19.

The rearrangement joins TRBV2 to TRBJ2-5; TRBD2 matches at 7 bases. Germline lookup yields CDR1 SNHLY and CDR2 FYNNEI. This CDR3 spans 12 amino acids. Germline trimming cut 5 bases from V and 3 bases from J; bases unmatched to any gene: 0. CDR3 region: CASSRGEETQYF. The CDR3 coding sequence is TGTGCCAGCAGTCGGGGGGAAGAGACCCAGTACTTC.

This sequence joins TRBV4-1 and TRBJ2-7; no clear D. V shed 4 bases and J shed 6 bases, with 13 bases lying between them. Germline CDR1 and CDR2: MGHRA and YSYEKL. The CDR3 extends over 13 amino acids. DNA for the CDR3: TGCGCCAGCAGCCGAAGCTCGGGTAGCGAGCAGTACTTC. It translates to CASSRSSGSEQYF.

The V gene is TRBV11-2, the J gene TRBJ2-1; a weak D match, TRBD2 (7 bases). Germline lookup yields CDR1 SGHAT and CDR2 FQNNGV. The CDR3 length is 14 residues. V was shortened by 5 bases and J by 7 bases, with 15 bases between the two germline ends. CDR3 nucleotide sequence: TGTGCCAGCAGCCCTCTCGGGGGGCTAAATGAGCAGTTCTTC. This codes for CASSPLGGLNEQFF.